This is a list of T cell receptor beta chains from one sample in a study of cytomegalovirus exposure and HLA in healthy donors. Measured with immunoSEQ multiplex PCR; TCRdb has only the in-frame clones, and not every one. The table has 100,000 or so clones, roughly three quarters seen once; the top ten hold around 3.5%. The sequencing sample was made of PBMCs. The receptors originated from a man in his thirties or forties in good health and CMV-seronegative. Both conserved end residues are part of each CDR3. The order of the fields is V gene, D gene, clone size, J gene, CDR3 protein, CDR3 DNA. The D gene is left open where the match is weak. Clone size is not always given. Where it is, it says once, few, many or a class for expanded clones.

TRBV14,NA,NA,TRBJ1-6,CASSHAGRALHF,TGTGCCAGCAGCCATGCGGGGCGGGCCCTCCACTTT
TRBV6-5,NA,NA,TRBJ1-1,CASSYSRSLNTEAFF,TGTGCCAGCAGTTACTCGAGAAGCCTGAACACTGAAGCTTTCTTT
TRBV19,NA,NA,TRBJ1-2,CASSTLPTGANYGYTF,TGTGCCAGTAGTACCCTCCCGACAGGAGCTAACTATGGCTACACCTTC
TRBV6-6,NA,NA,TRBJ2-1,CASIISGGNEQFF,TGTGCCAGCATTATCTCAGGTGGCAATGAGCAGTTCTTC
TRBV7-2,NA,NA,TRBJ1-2,CASSFLQGDYGYTF,TGTGCCAGCAGCTTTTTACAGGGTGACTATGGCTACACCTTC
TRBV28,TRBD1,NA,TRBJ2-7,CASSTKGTGVNYEQYF,TGTGCCAGCAGTACCAAAGGGACAGGTGTCAACTACGAGCAGTACTTC
TRBV5-4,TRBD1,few,TRBJ2-6,CASSPRGTDSGANVLTF,TGTGCCAGCAGCCCCAGGGGGACAGACTCTGGGGCCAACGTCCTGACTTTC
TRBV27,TRBD2,few,TRBJ2-7,CASKLAGSSYEQYF,TGTGCCAGCAAACTAGCGGGGTCGTCCTACGAGCAGTACTTC
TRBV15,NA,NA,TRBJ1-2,CATSREGRQGYGYTF,TGTGCCACCAGCAGAGAAGGTCGGCAGGGCTATGGCTACACCTTC
TRBV7-2,NA,NA,TRBJ2-1,CASSPRGVVGGISYNEQFF,TGTGCCAGCAGCCCCCGCGGTGTGGTGGGAGGAATCTCCTACAATGAGCAGTTCTTC
TRBV6-1,NA,NA,TRBJ2-3,CASCRGQRTDTQYF,TGTGCCAGCTGTCGTGGCCAACGCACAGATACGCAGTATTTT
TRBV5-1,TRBD1,NA,TRBJ2-1,CASSLAMRTGGWNEQFF,TGCGCCAGCAGCTTGGCGATGAGGACAGGGGGATGGAATGAGCAGTTCTTC
TRBV6-6,TRBD2,NA,TRBJ2-7,CASTGLAVLYEQYF,TGTGCCAGCACGGGACTAGCGGTTCTCTACGAGCAGTACTTC
TRBV11-3,NA,NA,TRBJ1-1,CASSADRSVIEAFF,TGTGCCAGCAGCGCGGACAGAAGTGTAATTGAAGCTTTCTTT
TRBV5-1,TRBD2,few,TRBJ2-2,CASSLVVAGPNTGELFF,TGCGCCAGCAGCTTGGTGGTAGCGGGGCCGAACACCGGGGAGCTGTTTTTT
TRBV7-3,TRBD2,NA,TRBJ2-3,CASSYTGLAGFNTQYF,TGTGCCAGCAGCTATACAGGACTAGCGGGATTTAATACGCAGTATTTT
TRBV7-9,TRBD1,NA,TRBJ2-7,CASSLGTGWTYEQYF,TGTGCCAGCAGCTTAGGGACAGGGTGGACCTACGAGCAGTACTTC
TRBV15,NA,NA,TRBJ1-1,CATSGVGDFTEAFF,TGTGCCACCAGCGGAGTGGGGGACTTCACTGAAGCTTTCTTT
TRBV30,TRBD1,NA,TRBJ2-7,CAWSVGQDNYEQYF,TGTGCCTGGAGTGTAGGACAGGACAACTACGAGCAGTACTTC
TRBV6-5,NA,few,TRBJ2-5,CASSRDPTGGETQYF,TGTGCCAGCAGCCGAGACCCGACAGGTGGGGAGACCCAGTACTTC
TRBV5-6,TRBD2,NA,TRBJ2-1,CASSRLAGGSAFF,TGTGCCAGCAGCCGACTAGCGGGAGGGAGTGCGTTCTTC
TRBV28,TRBD2,NA,TRBJ2-5,CASSLTSYQETQYF,TGTGCCAGCAGTCTGACTAGCTATCAAGAGACCCAGTACTTC
TRBV6-5,NA,NA,TRBJ1-5,CASRADSSNQPQHF,TGTGCCAGCAGAGCCGACAGCAGCAATCAGCCCCAGCATTTT
TRBV4-3,TRBD1,NA,TRBJ2-7,CASSRGQGSYEQYF,TGCGCCAGCAGCCGCGGACAGGGCTCCTACGAGCAGTACTTC
TRBV11-2,NA,NA,TRBJ2-7,CASSPVSSPYEQYF,TGTGCCAGCAGCCCCGTGTCGAGCCCCTACGAGCAGTACTTC
TRBV29-1,TRBD2,NA,TRBJ2-3,CSGRGTSGSTDTQYF,TGCAGCGGACGGGGGACTAGCGGGAGCACAGATACGCAGTATTTT
TRBV6-1,TRBD1,once,TRBJ2-7,CASSAEGQATYEQYF,TGTGCCAGCAGTGCCGAGGGACAGGCAACCTACGAGCAGTACTTC
TRBV9,TRBD1,once,TRBJ2-7,CASTPGQGIYEQYF,TGTGCCAGCACACCGGGACAGGGAATCTACGAGCAGTACTTC
TRBV19,TRBD2,NA,TRBJ2-7,CASSLRGEEDEQYF,TGTGCCAGTAGTCTCCGGGGGGAAGAAGACGAGCAGTACTTC
TRBV29-1,TRBD1,few,TRBJ2-1,CSVDGGQALFF,TGCAGCGTTGACGGGGGACAGGCCCTGTTCTTC
TRBV28,NA,NA,TRBJ2-5,CASSGDNQETQYF,TGTGCCAGCAGCGGGGACAACCAAGAGACCCAGTACTTC
TRBV5-5,NA,NA,TRBJ2-3,CASSLYSTALDTQYF,TGTGCCAGCAGCTTGTACAGCACAGCCCTAGATACGCAGTATTTT
TRBV5-6,NA,NA,TRBJ2-1,CASSLAGAYNEQFF,TGTGCCAGCAGCTTGGCGGGGGCCTACAATGAGCAGTTCTTC
TRBV28,NA,NA,TRBJ1-4,CASSFISATNEKLFF,TGTGCCAGCAGTTTTATCTCTGCAACTAATGAAAAACTGTTTTTT
TRBV7-8,NA,few,TRBJ2-3,CASSSETGILPGDTQYF,TGTGCCAGCAGCTCAGAAACAGGGATCCTCCCCGGAGATACGCAGTATTTT
TRBV7-2,TRBD2,NA,TRBJ2-5,CASSLVGGAGGYQETQYF,TGTGCCAGCAGCTTAGTGGGGGGCGCGGGGGGTTACCAAGAGACCCAGTACTTC
TRBV11-3,TRBD1,NA,TRBJ1-2,CASSQRQGGYYGYTF,TGTGCCAGCAGCCAAAGACAGGGAGGTTACTATGGCTACACCTTC
TRBV6-4,NA,few,TRBJ2-3,CASSDSPLELAGDTQYF,TGTGCCAGCAGTGACTCCCCACTGGAACTAGCAGGGGATACGCAGTATTTT
TRBV21-1,NA,few,TRBJ2-7,CASSQGLAVGGNGDEQYF,TGTGCCAGCAGCCAGGGACTAGCGGTGGGGGGGAACGGGGACGAGCAGTACTTC
TRBV9,TRBD1,NA,TRBJ2-7,CASSVDGTGRYEQYF,TGTGCCAGCAGCGTAGACGGGACAGGGCGATACGAGCAGTACTTC
TRBV10-3,TRBD1,NA,TRBJ1-1,CAISQDRGNTEAFF,TGTGCCATCAGCCAGGACAGGGGGAACACTGAAGCTTTCTTT
TRBV7-2,NA,once,TRBJ2-1,CASSLNSGNEQFF,TGTGCCAGCAGCTTAAACTCGGGCAATGAGCAGTTCTTC
TRBV30,TRBD1,NA,TRBJ2-7,CAWSVRGLGVYEQYF,TGTGCCTGGAGTGTAAGGGGGCTAGGGGTTTACGAGCAGTACTTC
TRBV9,NA,NA,TRBJ2-1,CASSGGVHNEQFF,TGTGCCAGCAGCGGCGGGGTCCACAATGAGCAGTTCTTC
TRBV27,NA,NA,TRBJ2-1,CASQPRTESYNEQFF,TGTGCCAGCCAACCTAGGACAGAGAGCTACAATGAGCAGTTCTTC
TRBV29-1,NA,NA,TRBJ1-1,CSVEKGVYETEAFF,TGCAGCGTTGAGAAGGGGGTGTACGAAACTGAAGCTTTCTTT
TRBV19,TRBD1,NA,TRBJ2-1,CASSPYRGHNEQFF,TGTGCCAGTAGTCCTTACAGGGGGCATAATGAGCAGTTCTTC
TRBV9,TRBD2,NA,TRBJ2-2,CASSEGLAGVNRLSAGELFF,TGTGCCAGCAGCGAGGGACTAGCGGGAGTTAATCGTCTAAGCGCCGGGGAGCTGTTTTTT
TRBV5-1,NA,NA,TRBJ2-2,CASSLDPSGELFF,TGCGCCAGCAGCTTGGATCCCTCCGGGGAGCTGTTTTTT
TRBV4-1,TRBD2,NA,TRBJ2-7,CASSRELAGSSYEQYF,TGCGCCAGCAGCCGAGAACTAGCGGGGAGCTCCTACGAGCAGTACTTC